The T cell receptor beta chain described here comes from a study of T cell changes during pregnancy in multiple sclerosis. Sequenced by immunoSEQ multiplex PCR; TCRdb stores in-frame clones only, minus some. In the table there are 55,000 to 80,000 clones, around 94% of which are singletons. This sequence originates from a female donor with multiple sclerosis, enrolled in a pregnancy study. This specimen was peripheral blood, taken in the third trimester of pregnancy.

Here the CDR3 DNA reads TGTGCCAGCAGGTCCACAGGGTCGCCTCAGCCCCAGCATTTT. Translation: CASRSTGSPQPQHF. This chain connects TRBV6-5 to TRBJ1-5; possibly TRBD1 for D (6 bases). Germline V gene sequence: CDR1 MNHEY, CDR2 SVGAGI. This CDR3 has 14 amino acids. The V end was cut by 6 bases, the J end by 6 bases, with 15 bases between.